This entry features one TCR beta chain sequence. This clonotype was observed many times. The clone's antigen remains unknown. No much larger clone is present one base from it, and per-base qualities are unavailable. Receptors were amplified or captured by RACE. The data were produced on a NextSeq 500. During library preparation, unique molecular identifiers were attached to individual cDNA molecules so that TCRs could be counted quantitatively and reproducibly. For every blood RNA sample, sequencing covered both the TCR alpha and TCR beta chains. The original pipeline was this. The median number of TCRs per sample was around 100,000, ranging from roughly 23,224 to 690,600. V, J and CDR3 annotation of the TCR reads was performed with the Decombinator software suite. To make PS versus PT1 abundance plots, every sample was subsampled to the same number of TCRs (28,000). Expanded TCRs were defined as absent before sensitization and observed at least eight times at the 2-week time point. Using fastp trimming at Q25 and MiXCR clonotype assembly, TCRdb reanalyzed the public sequencing data and kept in-frame beta chains. Identical CDR3 proteins give one entry, which carries the most common genes and DNA. For this entry, the V and J calls and clone size follow TCRdb and not the study's own pipeline. This sample comprises roughly 110,000 distinct CDR3 sequences, 9.5% to 15% of them detected only once. The ten largest clones represent over 1.5% of the sample.

This sample's time point label indicates: pre-sensitization, week 0. This specimen's treatment or condition label, per the study, means: therapeutic diphenylcyclopropenone sensitization with weekly scalp DPC. At every patch-test visit, the blood draw took place before the patch test was put on. Patients were considered eligible if aged 18 to 70, diagnosed with alopecia and deemed suitable for DPC therapy, and patients were excluded if pregnant. Total RNA was extracted from unfractionated whole blood that had been collected in Tempus Blood RNA tubes. These data belong to a study of human T cells and chemical hapten exposure (dated by TCRdb to the early 2020s). Notes on the research overall: For sensitization, 2% DPC in acetone was applied to a roughly 2 cm by roughly 2 cm area of upper inner arm skin. Weekly therapeutic DPC doses were additionally applied to the scalp of patients throughout the roughly 25-week study period. Patch tests used Finn chambers with 0.01% DPC on the upper back, scored after 6 days by International Contact Dermatitis Research Group standards. The patient cohort, mostly female, included alopecia areata with under or over 50% scalp involvement, alopecia totalis and alopecia universalis. Libraries were pooled for sequencing, and per-sample TCR yields varied mainly because of small differences in library volumes within the pool. This study followed changes in the peripheral blood TCR repertoire in vivo during primary and secondary sensitization of alopecia patients to the hapten diphenylcyclopropenone (DPC). Blood samples were taken from patients before sensitization (week 0) and then at 2, 6 and about 24 weeks after DPC sensitization. Under 30 alopecia patients gave blood for TCR sequencing at one to four time points (pre-sensitization, 2, 6 and 24 weeks). Here is what the overall study found, with its caveats: A positive correlation was found between the number of PT1 expanded TCRs and patch test score, with significance reached at thresholds 8, 16 and 32 but not 4. Because all patients had alopecia, a presumed autoimmune disease, the immune response of the patients might differ from that of healthy individuals. Significantly more large CDR3 similarity clusters were formed by expanded TCRs than by pre-sensitization or healthy control sets, consistent with antigen-driven responses. The number of TCRs above 1 in 1000 frequency did not change with DPC sensitization; there was no evidence of global repertoire structure alterations. Repeated subsampling changed both the strength of the expansion versus patch-test correlation and the threshold at which the correlation became significant.

The germline V gene provides CDR1 SNHLY and CDR2 FYNNEI. Its CDR3 holds 14 amino acids, cysteine through phenylalanine. Only the CDR3 DNA stays, 42 bases, in frame from base 1. The junction shows trimming of 6 bases on V and 5 bases on J, plus 14 bases between the germline ends. The V and J segments used are TRBV2 and TRBJ1-5, with the D gene uncertain. The receptor's source is a woman aged 50 to 60 with alopecia areata. Some clones in this sample may be carry-over from other donors' samples. This specimen consisted of whole blood, obtained in connection with sensitization to the hapten diphenylcyclopropenone (DPC). The DNA reads as follows: TGTGCCAGCAGCCCCCACACTACTGATCAGCCCCAGCATTTT. Translation gives CASSPHTTDQPQHF. Reference TRBV2 and TRBJ1-5 genes cover what lies past the CDR3, so the full variable domain is EPEVTQTPSHQVTQMGQEVILRCVPISNHLYFYWYRQILGQKVEFLVSFYNNEISEKSEIFDDQFSVERPDGSNFTLKIRSTKLEDSAMYFCASSPHTTDQPQHFGDGTRLSIL.